Listed below are T cell receptor beta chains from one sample, sequenced in a study of CD8 T cells in ankylosing spondylitis. One entry per CDR3 protein, called by TCRdb with MiXCR from the 5' RACE reads. The sample consists of some 70,000 distinct CDR3 sequences, 5.3% of them appearing once. The sample comprised blood, either unsorted or a sorted T cell fraction (not recorded which). The receptors shown here come from a male donor with ankylosing spondylitis or in good health (not recorded which). The CDR3 runs from the conserved cysteine through the conserved F or W. A D gene is named only where the DNA matches it firmly. Clone size, where shown, is once, few, many, or a class for clones that have expanded.

V gene	clone size	J gene	D gene	CDR3 DNA	CDR3 protein
TRBV7-2	NA	TRBJ2-5	TRBD2	TGTGCCAGCAGCCCGCAGCGGGGCCAAGAGACCCAGTACTTC	CASSPQRGQETQYF
TRBV29-1	many	TRBJ1-4	TRBD1	TGCAGCGTTAGGACAGGGAGTCCGAGTGCAACTAATGAAAAACTGTTTTTT	CSVRTGSPSATNEKLFF
TRBV10-3	many	TRBJ2-5	TRBD1	TGTGCCATCAGTCCTGGGACAGGGGATGTGGAGACCCAGTACTTC	CAISPGTGDVETQYF
TRBV10-1	many	TRBJ1-1	TRBD1	TGCGCCAGCAGCGTGGGACAGATGAACACTGAAGCTTTCTTT	CASSVGQMNTEAFF
TRBV5-1	many	TRBJ2-2	NA	TGCGCCAGCAGCTCCCCTTTGACAGATTTAACCGCCGGGGAGCTGTTTTTT	CASSSPLTDLTAGELFF
TRBV4-2	many	TRBJ2-7	NA	TGTGCCAGCAGCCGCCAACAGGGTAATAGCTCCTACGAGCAGTACTTC	CASSRQQGNSSYEQYF
TRBV6-5	many	TRBJ1-3	NA	TGTGCCAGCAGGGACCCGGGAAACACCATATATTTT	CASRDPGNTIYF
TRBV6-2/TRBV6-3	many	TRBJ2-7	TRBD1	TGTGCCAGCAGTGACCCTCGACAGGGGGCTCCCTACGAGCAGTACTTC	CASSDPRQGAPYEQYF
TRBV18	many	TRBJ2-1	NA	TGTGCCAGCTCACCACCGAATCTCGGCGATGAGCAGTTCTTC	CASSPPNLGDEQFF
TRBV28	many	TRBJ1-2	NA	TGTGCCAGCAGTTTAGGAGGGGCCCCGGGCGGCTACACCTTC	CASSLGGAPGGYTF
TRBV3-1	many	TRBJ1-2	TRBD1	TGTGCCAGCAGCCAGGGACAGAATGGCTACACCTTC	CASSQGQNGYTF
TRBV5-1	many	TRBJ2-2	NA	TGCGCCAGCAGCTTGGAGCAGGGAGGAACCGGGGAGCTGTTTTTT	CASSLEQGGTGELFF
TRBV3-1	many	TRBJ2-1	TRBD2	TGTGCCAGCAGCAGGACTAGCGGGGACAATGAGCAGTTCTTC	CASSRTSGDNEQFF
TRBV29-1	few	TRBJ2-5	NA	TGCAGCGTTGGGGAGGAGACCCAGTACTTC	CSVGEETQYF
TRBV13	NA	TRBJ1-2	NA	TGTGCCAGCAGCTTAGTTCGCAGGAGGGCCGACTATGGCTACACCTTC	CASSLVRRRADYGYTF
TRBV11-1	many	TRBJ1-6	TRBD1	TGTGCCAGCAGCCCCCGGGACAGGGTTTCACCCCTCCACTTT	CASSPRDRVSPLHF
TRBV20-1	many	TRBJ2-5	NA	TGCAGTGCCGCTAGCAGCAAGGACCCGTACCAAGAGACCCAGTACTTC	CSAASSKDPYQETQYF
TRBV7-6	NA	TRBJ1-1	NA	TGTGCCAGCAGCTTAGAGGGGGGGTTGCTCCTTAACACTGAAGCTTTCTTT	CASSLEGGLLLNTEAFF